The rows below give T cell receptor beta chains drawn from one sample of a study of OX40 agonist ivuxolimab in advanced cancers. Data came from immunoSEQ multiplex PCR; TCRdb stores just in-frame clones and leaves some out. Of fewer than 95,000 clones in the sample, about 90% were seen once. The material was CD4+ or CD8+ T cells sorted from blood, obtained in a trial of the OX40 agonist ivuxolimab. These receptors were taken from an adult with an advanced solid tumor such as melanoma, head and neck, liver or kidney cancer. Both conserved end residues are part of each CDR3. D genes are given only for firm matches. Rows give clone size only sometimes, using once, few, many, or a class for an expanded clone.

>15|-|TRBJ2-1|-|TRBV7-9
CASSLAGGRYNEQFF
TGTGCCAGCAGCTTAGCGGGGGGTAGGTACAATGAGCAGTTCTTC
>12|-|TRBJ2-7|-|TRBV18
CASSLSSYEQYF
TGTGCCAGCTCCCTCTCCTCCTACGAGCAGTACTTC
>14|-|TRBJ1-2|-|TRBV7-2
CASSPTGQGNGYTF
TGTGCCAGCAGCCCCACGGGGCAGGGGAATGGCTACACCTTC
>15|-|TRBJ1-2|-|TRBV7-9
CASSLGTVPAWGYTF
TGTGCCAGCAGCTTAGGGACAGTCCCGGCGTGGGGCTACACCTTC
>13|-|TRBJ2-7|-|TRBV27
CASSLSGVGEQYF
TGTGCCAGCAGTTTATCGGGGGTGGGGGAGCAGTACTTC
>16|TRBD1|TRBJ2-6|-|TRBV15
CATSRDRESGANVLTF
TGTGCCACCAGCAGGGACAGGGAGTCTGGGGCCAACGTCCTGACTTTC
>14|-|TRBJ2-7|-|TRBV7-8
CASSSDGQAYEQYF
TGTGCCAGCAGCTCCGACGGACAAGCTTACGAGCAGTACTTC
>14|-|TRBJ2-2|-|TRBV19
CASSSRTDHGELFF
TGTGCCAGTAGTTCGAGGACGGACCACGGGGAGCTGTTTTTT
>13|-|TRBJ2-6|few|TRBV6-1
CASKDSGANVLTF
TGTGCCAGCAAGGACTCTGGGGCCAACGTCCTGACTTTC
>12|TRBD1|TRBJ2-7|-|TRBV6-6
CASSRTGYEQYF
TGTGCCAGCAGTCGGACAGGGTACGAGCAGTACTTC
>16|TRBD2|TRBJ2-7|-|TRBV4-2
CASSQAVAGLAYEQYF
TGTGCCAGCAGCCAGGCGGTAGCGGGCCTTGCCTACGAGCAGTACTTC
>13|TRBD1|TRBJ2-4|-|TRBV6-5
CASTPVGQGVQYF
TGTGCCAGCACTCCCGTTGGGCAGGGGGTTCAGTACTTC
>16|-|TRBJ2-7|-|TRBV15
CATSRDPADGSREQYF
TGTGCCACCAGCAGAGATCCGGCGGACGGGTCAAGGGAGCAGTACTTC
>15|-|TRBJ2-7|-|TRBV5-1
CASSPTSGPSYEQYF
TGCGCCAGCAGCCCGACCTCTGGACCCTCCTACGAGCAGTACTTC
>13|-|TRBJ1-3|-|TRBV7-8
CASSSTRGRTYYF
TGTGCCAGCAGCTCGACTCGGGGGAGGACCTACTATTTT
>17|-|TRBJ2-1|-|TRBV28
CASSPPIYRSSYNEQFF
TGTGCCAGCAGTCCCCCTATATACCGGAGCTCCTACAATGAGCAGTTCTTC
>13|-|TRBJ2-1|once|TRBV7-7
CASSLGENNEQFF
TGTGCTAGCAGCTTAGGGGAGAACAATGAGCAGTTCTTC
>13|-|TRBJ1-1|-|TRBV30
CAWSGSGGTEAFF
TGTGCCTGGAGTGGGTCCGGAGGGACTGAAGCTTTCTTT
>13|TRBD1|TRBJ2-5|-|TRBV28
CASSFWDSQTQYF
TGTGCCAGCAGTTTCTGGGACAGCCAGACCCAGTACTTC
>14|-|TRBJ2-2|-|TRBV9
CASSVESWSGELFF
TGTGCCAGCAGCGTAGAATCATGGTCCGGGGAGCTGTTTTTT
>11|-|TRBJ2-7|-|TRBV5-3
CARSFTYEQYF
TGTGCCAGAAGCTTCACCTACGAGCAGTACTTC
>12|-|TRBJ1-2|-|TRBV2
CASRAWGEGYTF
TGTGCCAGCAGAGCGTGGGGGGAAGGCTACACCTTC
>13|-|TRBJ2-7|-|TRBV30
CAWSPTGLGVEYF
TGTGCCTGGAGTCCTACAGGGCTGGGGGTTGAGTACTTC
>16|TRBD2|TRBJ2-5|-|TRBV5-1
CASSFLGLAAQETQYF
TGCGCCAGCAGCTTTTTAGGGCTAGCGGCTCAAGAGACCCAGTACTTC
>17|-|TRBJ1-4|-|TRBV4-1
CASSQNGQLTTNEKLFF
TGCGCCAGCAGCCAAAACGGACAGCTTACAACTAATGAAAAACTGTTTTTT
>15|-|TRBJ2-1|-|TRBV9
CASSVAAGVNNEQFF
TGTGCCAGCAGCGTAGCGGCAGGGGTCAACAATGAGCAGTTCTTC
>14|-|TRBJ1-6|-|TRBV25-1
CASSEGGRSSPLHF
TGTGCCAGCAGTGAAGGAGGCAGGAGTTCACCCCTCCACTTT
>12|-|TRBJ1-4|-|TRBV7-6
CASSLANEKLFF
TGTGCCAGCAGCTTAGCTAATGAAAAACTGTTTTTT
>14|-|TRBJ1-1|-|TRBV7-2
CASSLGGGDTEAFF
TGTGCCAGCAGCTTAGGGGGAGGAGACACTGAAGCTTTCTTT
>13|-|TRBJ1-4|-|TRBV28
CATLHSTNEKLFF
TGTGCCACCCTACATTCAACTAATGAAAAACTGTTTTTT
>14|-|TRBJ1-1|-|TRBV6-6
CASSYSGQGTEAFF
TGTGCCAGCAGTTACTCGGGGCAGGGCACTGAAGCTTTCTTT
>14|-|TRBJ1-2|-|TRBV19
CASSIAGRVYGYTF
TGTGCCAGTAGTATAGCCGGCAGGGTCTATGGCTACACCTTC
>15|TRBD1|TRBJ1-5|-|TRBV19
CASTGDRGSNQPQHF
TGTGCCAGTACGGGGGACAGGGGGAGTAATCAGCCCCAGCATTTT
>15|-|TRBJ1-1|once|TRBV5-1
CASSLVAEMNTEAFF
TGCGCCAGCAGCTTGGTGGCGGAGATGAACACTGAAGCTTTCTTT
>12|-|TRBJ2-7|-|TRBV7-9
CASSFTRYEQYF
TGTGCCAGCAGTTTTACACGGTACGAGCAGTACTTC
>15|-|TRBJ2-1|-|TRBV29-1
CSVSGGRLPYNEQFF
TGCAGCGTTTCAGGGGGGCGTTTACCCTACAATGAGCAGTTCTTC
>14|TRBD1|TRBJ2-7|-|TRBV10-1
CASSERQGSHEQYF
TGCGCCAGCAGTGAACGACAGGGGTCCCACGAGCAGTACTTC
>13|TRBD1|TRBJ1-2|-|TRBV4-3
CASSRDRGYGYTF
TGCGCCAGCAGTCGGGACAGGGGTTACGGCTACACCTTC
>13|TRBD2|TRBJ2-7|-|TRBV27
CATSWGTTYEQYF
TGTGCCACCTCGTGGGGGACTACCTACGAGCAGTACTTC
>14|-|TRBJ1-5|once|TRBV28
CASVEIGSNQPQHF
TGTGCCAGCGTAGAGATCGGGTCAAATCAGCCCCAGCATTTT
>14|-|TRBJ1-1|-|TRBV6-5
CASSYSELNTEAFF
TGTGCCAGCAGTTACTCGGAATTGAACACTGAAGCTTTCTTT
>16|TRBD1|TRBJ2-7|-|TRBV6-5
CASSYLGQGPTYEQYF
TGTGCCAGCAGTTACCTGGGACAGGGCCCGACCTACGAGCAGTACTTC
>15|-|TRBJ2-7|-|TRBV5-4
CASSLRAGPTYEQYF
TGTGCCAGCAGCTTGAGGGCGGGCCCAACCTACGAGCAGTACTTC
>14|TRBD1|TRBJ1-4|-|TRBV7-9
CASSLGTGWEKLFF
TGTGCCAGCAGCTTGGGGACAGGGTGGGAAAAACTGTTTTTT
>12|-|TRBJ1-1|few|TRBV25-1
CASSGTQGEAFF
TGTGCCAGCAGTGGAACACAGGGTGAAGCTTTCTTT
>16|-|TRBJ2-2|-|TRBV4-3
CASSPNPTSYTGELFF
TGCGCCAGCAGCCCGAATCCGACTAGTTACACCGGGGAGCTGTTTTTT
>15|-|TRBJ2-7|-|TRBV29-1
CSVEVAGVRLGKQYF
TGCAGCGTTGAAGTGGCGGGTGTCCGACTGGGGAAGCAGTACTTC
>14|-|TRBJ2-7|-|TRBV5-1
CASSLAETVDSVNF
TGCGCCAGCAGCTTGGCCGAGACAGTTGATTCAGTGAACTTC
>16|-|TRBJ1-3|-|TRBV6-1
CASSGPRRTSGNTIYF
TGTGCCAGCAGTGGCCCTCGAAGGACCTCTGGAAACACCATATATTTT
>16|TRBD1|TRBJ2-6|-|TRBV19
CASSRIQGAGANVLTF
TGTGCCAGTAGTAGAATACAGGGGGCTGGGGCCAACGTCCTGACTTTC
>14|TRBD1|TRBJ1-6|-|TRBV4-3
CASSQATGVSPLHF
TGCGCCAGCAGCCAAGCCACAGGGGTTTCACCCCTCCACTTT
>14|-|TRBJ1-1|-|TRBV25-1
CASSEWGRATEAFF
TGTGCCAGCAGTGAGTGGGGGCGGGCCACTGAAGCTTTCTTT
>17|-|TRBJ2-1|-|TRBV7-2
CASSLFAGTSSYNEQFF
TGTGCCAGCAGCTTATTCGCAGGGACAAGCTCCTACAATGAGCAGTTCTTC
>16|-|TRBJ2-7|-|TRBV21-1
CASIRRGVAGTYEQYF
TGTGCCAGCATCAGACGCGGGGTAGCGGGAACTTACGAGCAGTACTTC